The 18 T cell receptor beta chains in this list originate from one sample, sequenced in a study of blood T cells in healthy people across ages. A J-beta primer mix and a sample-barcoded 5' primer were used in a second PCR of about 6 to 12 cycles. TCRdb independently ran MiXCR on the 5' RACE reads; one entry per CDR3 protein. The sample consists of about 730,000 distinct CDR3 sequences, 43% of them appearing once. The sample was blood. All receptors derive from a woman in her fifties or sixties in good health.

The chain links TRBV29-1 to TRBJ1-2; D is ambiguous. Germline V lookup: CDR1 SQVTM, CDR2 ANQGSEA. The CDR3 is made up of 12 amino acids. The V and J ends lost 7 bases and 7 bases respectively, with 16 bases between them. CDR3 DNA: TGCAGCGGGACCCAGGATTCCGGTGGCTACACCTTC. Translating it yields CSGTQDSGGYTF.

Only a few counts were recorded for this clonotype. The rearrangement links TRBV6-2 or TRBV6-3 to TRBJ1-1; no clear D gene. The CDR3 consists of 13 residues. V lost 5 bases and J 3 bases, leaving 10 bases between the germline ends. Germline CDR1 and CDR2: MNHEY and SVGEGT. CDR3 nucleotide sequence: TGTGCCAGCAGTCACATTCAGGACACTGAAGCTTTCTTT. It translates to CASSHIQDTEAFF.

This clonotype was picked up a small number of times. CDR3 bases: TGTGCTAGGACTATAGCCCGGGACAGCTCCTACGAGCAGTACTTC. Amino acid sequence: CARTIARDSSYEQYF. The chain joins TRBV12-3 or TRBV12-4 to TRBJ2-7; D is perhaps TRBD1 (7 bases). This CDR3 region has 15 residues.

Written as DNA, the CDR3 is TGCAGTGCTGGGCTATACAATGAGCAGTTCTTC. It translates to CSAGLYNEQFF. The chain combines TRBV20-1 with TRBJ2-1; D is uncertain. V shed 5 bases and J shed 4 bases, with 6 bases lying between them. Per the germline V gene, CDR1 is DFQATT and CDR2 is SNEGSKA (reference sequence). The CDR3 is 11 amino acids.

This sequence joins TRBV12-3 or TRBV12-4 and TRBJ1-1; tentative D call: TRBD1 (5 bases). The CDR3 loop spans 12 amino acids. Trimming left V 3 bases short and J 5 bases short, with 7 bases between. CDR3 amino acids: CASSLGVTEAFF. DNA for the CDR3: TGTGCCAGCAGTTTGGGGGTTACTGAAGCTTTCTTT.

V is TRBV20-1 and J is TRBJ2-1, with D possibly being TRBD2 (7 bases). V lost 3 bases and J lost 6, with 24 bases in between. The CDR3 runs to 17 residues. Per germline, CDR1 DFQATT and CDR2 SNEGSKA (reference sequence). CDR3 in DNA: TGCAGTGCTAGGCGTCTAAGGGGGGAGGGCCAATTCAATGAGCAGTTCTTC. Translated, it gives CSARRLRGEGQFNEQFF.

The chain combines TRBV29-1 with TRBJ2-1, with D perhaps matching TRBD2 (6 bases). This CDR3 region has 13 residues. With 8 bases removed from V and 1 base from J, the gap between germline ends came to 12 bases. Germline loops: CDR1 SQVTM, CDR2 ANQGSEA. The CDR3 nucleotides are TGCAGCCAGACTAGGGTGTCCTACAATGAGCAGTTCTTC. Amino acids: CSQTRVSYNEQFF.

This clonotype was found once. The chain couples TRBV7-8 to TRBJ2-1; D uncertain. The DNA end favors TRBJ2-7, so the J call may be wrong. CDR3 length equals 13 residues. CDR1 SGHVS and CDR2 FQNEAQ come from the germline V gene. The CDR3 DNA reads as TGTGCCAGCAGCTTTAACGGTAACAATGAGCAGTACTTC. Encoded protein: CASSFNGNNEQYF.

This clonotype occurred many times. The chain couples TRBV6-1 to TRBJ2-3, with D possibly called TRBD1 or TRBD2 (5 bases each). This CDR3 is built from 15 residues. Trimming took off 3 bases at V and 6 bases at J, with 16 bases between the two ends. Germline V gene sequence: CDR1 MNHNS, CDR2 SASEGT. This CDR3 is CASSDPGARRDTQYF. In DNA, the CDR3 is TGTGCCAGCAGTGACCCCGGGGCTCGGCGGGATACGCAGTATTTT.

This clonotype was observed many times. The chain employs TRBV7-2 and TRBJ2-7; TRBD2 matches 10 bases. CDR1 is SGHTA and CDR2 is FQGNSA in the germline V gene. The trim removed 5 bases at V and 0 bases at J, leaving 4 bases unmatched. The CDR3 spans 15 residues. CDR3 residues: CASSLGTSVSYEQYF. The DNA of the CDR3 is TGTGCCAGCAGCCTCGGGACTAGCGTCTCCTACGAGCAGTACTTC. Using reference TRBV7-2 and TRBJ2-7 for the parts outside the CDR3, the full variable domain is GAGVSQSPSNKVTEKGKDVELRCDPISGHTALYWYRQSLGQGLEFLIYFQGNSAPDKSGLPSDRFSAERTGGSVSTLTIQRTQQEDSAVYLCASSLGTSVSYEQYFGPGTRLTVT.

The chain carries TRBV25-1 and TRBJ1-2; TRBD1 aligns across 7 bases. The CDR3 is 15 residues long. In germline, CDR1 is MGHDK, CDR2 SYGVNS. Trimming took 2 bases from V and 8 from J; bases not matched to a gene: 11. DNA for the CDR3: TGTGCCAGCAGTGAAGGTCCCGGCAGGGGGGAAGGCTACACCTTC. Amino acid sequence: CASSEGPGRGEGYTF.

This clonotype was seen more than once but under ten times. This rearrangement joins TRBV29-1 to TRBJ2-3; D is uncertain. Deletions cut 3 bases from V and 3 bases from J, with 13 bases between. This CDR3 has 14 residues. Germline CDR1 is SQVTM and CDR2 is ANQGSEA. The CDR3: CSVEDSLLTDTQYF. Here the CDR3 DNA reads TGCAGCGTTGAGGATAGTCTGCTGACAGATACGCAGTATTTT.

The sample holds many counts of this clonotype. The chain has TRBV12-3 or TRBV12-4 and TRBJ1-6; 7 nucleotides match TRBD1. V gave up 1 base and J gave up 4 bases; unmatched junction bases: 4. CDR3 length equals 16 residues. The CDR3 DNA reads as TGTGCCAGCAGTTTAGACCGGGACAGATATAATTCACCCCTCCACTTT. It is translated as CASSLDRDRYNSPLHF.

In regard to this clonotype: A junction boundary mismatches the germline segment, possibly from a read error. The chain carries TRBV20-1 and TRBJ2-5; possible D gene TRBD1, 6 bases. With the DNA end fitting TRBJ2-7 better, the J assignment may be wrong. This CDR3 is 14 amino acids long. Germline CDR1 DFQATT, CDR2 SNEGSKA (reference sequence). The CDR3 DNA follows: TGCAGTGTTAGAGACGGGACAAGAAGTTACGAGCAGTACTTC. It codes for CSVRDGTRSYEQYF.

The chain links TRBV12-3 or TRBV12-4 to TRBJ2-5; no firm D call. V shed 6 bases and J shed 4 bases, with 12 bases lying between them. This CDR3 comprises 13 residues. As DNA, the CDR3 is TGTGCCAGCAGCGCCGGACCACGAGAGACCCAGTACTTC. Protein sequence: CASSAGPRETQYF.

Concerning this clonotype: The junction departs from germline at one end; a sequencing error may be responsible. This chain joins TRBV6-2 or TRBV6-3 and TRBJ2-5, with D perhaps matching TRBD2 (5 bases). CDR3 length equals 18 residues. Per germline, CDR1 MNHEY and CDR2 SVGEGT. CDR3 sequence (DNA): TGTGCCAGCGGTTACCTGGGCAGCGGAGGAAGGCTTTTAGAGACCCAGTACTTC. This sequence encodes CASGYLGSGGRLLETQYF.

The chain combines TRBV29-1 with TRBJ2-5; 10 nucleotides align to TRBD1. The end of the DNA is better explained by TRBJ2-7, so the J call may be wrong. This CDR3 has 14 residues. CDR1 is SQVTM, CDR2 ANQGSEA, per germline. The CDR3 nucleotides are TGCAGCGTAGAAAGGACAGGGGGTTTTGTCGAGCAGTACTTC. Its protein product is CSVERTGGFVEQYF.

The sample holds one count of this clonotype. This chain joins TRBV28 and TRBJ2-7, with 8 bases identical to TRBD1. CDR1 is MDHEN, CDR2 SYDVKM, per germline. The CDR3 extends over 15 amino acids. V was clipped by 6 bases and J by 4 bases; unmatched bases: 11. Written as DNA, the CDR3 is TGTGCCAGCAGCTCAACAGGGGGTATCGGTTACGAGCAGTACTTC. Translating gives CASSSTGGIGYEQYF.